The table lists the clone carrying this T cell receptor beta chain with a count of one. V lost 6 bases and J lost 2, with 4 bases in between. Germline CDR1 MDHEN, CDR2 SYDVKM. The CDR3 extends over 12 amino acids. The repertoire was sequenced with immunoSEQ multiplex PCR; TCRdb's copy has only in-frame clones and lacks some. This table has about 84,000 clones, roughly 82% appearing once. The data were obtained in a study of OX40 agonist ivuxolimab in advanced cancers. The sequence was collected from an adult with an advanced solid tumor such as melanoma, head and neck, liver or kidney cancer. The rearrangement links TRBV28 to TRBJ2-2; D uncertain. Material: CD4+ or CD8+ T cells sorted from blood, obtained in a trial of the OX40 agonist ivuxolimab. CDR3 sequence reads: CASSRNTGELFF. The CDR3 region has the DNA TGTGCCAGCAGCCGAAACACCGGGGAGCTGTTTTTT.